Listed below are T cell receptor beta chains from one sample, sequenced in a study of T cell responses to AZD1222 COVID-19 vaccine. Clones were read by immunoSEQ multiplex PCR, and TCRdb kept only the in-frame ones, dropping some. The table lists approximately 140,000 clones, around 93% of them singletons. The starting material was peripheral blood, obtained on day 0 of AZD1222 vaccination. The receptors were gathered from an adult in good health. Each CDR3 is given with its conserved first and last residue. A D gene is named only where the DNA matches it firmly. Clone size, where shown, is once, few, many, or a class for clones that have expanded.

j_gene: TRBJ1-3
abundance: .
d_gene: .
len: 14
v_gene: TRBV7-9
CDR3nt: TGTGCCAGCAGCTTAGGGGCTTGGGGAAACACCATATATTTT
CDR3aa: CASSLGAWGNTIYF

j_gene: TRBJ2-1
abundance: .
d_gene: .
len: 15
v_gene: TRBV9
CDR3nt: TGTGCCAGCAGCCCGGGTAGTTGGTCCTACAATGAGCAGTTCTTC
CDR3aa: CASSPGSWSYNEQFF

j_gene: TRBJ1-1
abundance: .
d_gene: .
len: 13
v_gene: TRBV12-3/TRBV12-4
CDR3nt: TGTGCCAGCACCTTGAGTGGTATCACTGAAGCTTTCTTT
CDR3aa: CASTLSGITEAFF

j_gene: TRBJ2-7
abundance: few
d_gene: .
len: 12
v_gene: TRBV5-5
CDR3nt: TGTGCCAGCAGCGGTATCGGACAGCCGCAGTACTTC
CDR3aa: CASSGIGQPQYF

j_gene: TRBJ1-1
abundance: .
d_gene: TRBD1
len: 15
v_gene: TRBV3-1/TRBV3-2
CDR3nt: TGTGCCAGCAGCCAAGTTCCCGCAGGGGGTATTGAAGCTTTCTTT
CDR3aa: CASSQVPAGGIEAFF

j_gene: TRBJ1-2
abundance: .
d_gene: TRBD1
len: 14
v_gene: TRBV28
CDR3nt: TGTGCCGCCGGACCCGGGACAGTTAACTATGGCTACACCTTC
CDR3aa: CAAGPGTVNYGYTF

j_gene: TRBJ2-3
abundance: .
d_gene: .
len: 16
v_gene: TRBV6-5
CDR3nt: TGTGCCAGCAGTTATCGGCCGGGAGTTATTTCAGATACGCAGTATTTT
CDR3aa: CASSYRPGVISDTQYF

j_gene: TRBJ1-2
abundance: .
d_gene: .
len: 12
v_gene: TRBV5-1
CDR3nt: TGCGCCAGCAGCCTACCTCCGGGTGGCTACACCTTC
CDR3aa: CASSLPPGGYTF

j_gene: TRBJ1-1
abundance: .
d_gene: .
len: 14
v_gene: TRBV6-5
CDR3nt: TGTGCCAGCAGTTACTCGACTCCCAAGGGTGAAGCTTTCTTT
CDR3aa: CASSYSTPKGEAFF

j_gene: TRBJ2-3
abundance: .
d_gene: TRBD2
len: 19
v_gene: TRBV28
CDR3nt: TGTGCCAGCAGTCTACCTTCATCAATAGCGGGGGGGCCTTCAGATACGCAGTATTTT
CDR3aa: CASSLPSSIAGGPSDTQYF

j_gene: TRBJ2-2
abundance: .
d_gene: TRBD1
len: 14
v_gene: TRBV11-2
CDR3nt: TGTGCCAGCAGCAGCAAACAGGGGGCCGGGGAGCTGTTTTTT
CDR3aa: CASSSKQGAGELFF

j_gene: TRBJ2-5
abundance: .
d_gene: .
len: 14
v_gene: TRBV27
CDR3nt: TGTGCCAGCAGTCCCCCGGGACACCAAGAGACCCAGTACTTC
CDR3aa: CASSPPGHQETQYF

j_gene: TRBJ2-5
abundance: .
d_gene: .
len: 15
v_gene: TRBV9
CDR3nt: TGTGCCAGCAGCGTAGGGCGGGAGAGGGGGGAGACCCAGTACTTC
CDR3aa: CASSVGRERGETQYF

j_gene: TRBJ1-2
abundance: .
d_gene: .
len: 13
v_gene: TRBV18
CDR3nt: TGTGCCAGCTCAAGCGATACTAACTATGGCTACACCTTC
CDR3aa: CASSSDTNYGYTF

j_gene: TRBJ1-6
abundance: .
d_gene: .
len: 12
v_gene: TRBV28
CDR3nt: TGTGCCAGCAGCTCAACAGGGTTTCCCCTCCACTTT
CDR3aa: CASSSTGFPLHF

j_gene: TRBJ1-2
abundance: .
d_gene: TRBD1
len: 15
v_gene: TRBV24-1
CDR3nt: TGTGCCACCCAGGCCAGGGGGCTTCCTAACTATGGCTACACCTTC
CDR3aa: CATQARGLPNYGYTF

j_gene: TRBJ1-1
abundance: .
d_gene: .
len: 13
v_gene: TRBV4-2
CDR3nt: TGTGCCAGCAGCCAAATCAGTAACACTGAAGCTTTCTTT
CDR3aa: CASSQISNTEAFF

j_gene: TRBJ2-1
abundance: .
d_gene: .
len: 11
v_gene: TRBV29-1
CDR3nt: TGCAGCGTTTCCTATCGGAATGAGCAGTTCTTC
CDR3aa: CSVSYRNEQFF

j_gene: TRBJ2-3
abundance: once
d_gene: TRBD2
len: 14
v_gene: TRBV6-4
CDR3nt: TGTGCCAGCAGTGCAGCGGGAGGTACAGATACGCAGTATTTT
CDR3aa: CASSAAGGTDTQYF

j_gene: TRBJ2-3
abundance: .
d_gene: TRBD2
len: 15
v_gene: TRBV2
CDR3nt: TGTGCCAGCAGTCTTTCCGGGACTACCACAGATACGCAGTATTTT
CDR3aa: CASSLSGTTTDTQYF

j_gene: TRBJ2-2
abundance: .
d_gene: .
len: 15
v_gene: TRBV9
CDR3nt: TGTGCCAGCAGCGTAAGGCAGGGGAAGGCCGGGGAGCTGTTTTTT
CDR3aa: CASSVRQGKAGELFF

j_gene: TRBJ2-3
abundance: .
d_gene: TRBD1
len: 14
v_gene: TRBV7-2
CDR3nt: TGTGCCAGCAGCTTGGACAGGTGGACAGATACGCAGTATTTT
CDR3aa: CASSLDRWTDTQYF

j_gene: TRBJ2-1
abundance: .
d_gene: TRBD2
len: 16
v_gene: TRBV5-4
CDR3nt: TGTGCCAGCAGCCCGGGACTAGCGGGAGGTTACAATGAGCAGTTCTTC
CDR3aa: CASSPGLAGGYNEQFF

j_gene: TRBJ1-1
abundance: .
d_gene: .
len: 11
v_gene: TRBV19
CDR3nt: TGTGCCAGTAGTATGGCGTCGTCTGCTTTCTTT
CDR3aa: CASSMASSAFF

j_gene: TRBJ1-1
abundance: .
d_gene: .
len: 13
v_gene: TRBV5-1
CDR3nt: TGCGCCAGCAAGCCGACAGATAACACTGAAGCTTTCTTT
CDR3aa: CASKPTDNTEAFF

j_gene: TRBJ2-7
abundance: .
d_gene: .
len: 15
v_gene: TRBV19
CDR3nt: TGTGCCAGTAGTAGGGGAGTCGGGCCCCGAGGAGAGCAGTACTTC
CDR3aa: CASSRGVGPRGEQYF

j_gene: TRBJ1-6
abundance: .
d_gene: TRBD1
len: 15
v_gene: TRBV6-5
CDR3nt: TGTGCCAGCAGTAGAAGACAGGGGTATAATTCACCCCTCCACTTT
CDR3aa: CASSRRQGYNSPLHF

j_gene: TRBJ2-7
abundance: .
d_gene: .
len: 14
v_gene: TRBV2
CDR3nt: TGTGCCAGCAGTGCCCCTTCTGGAGGGGTCGAGCAGTACTTC
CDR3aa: CASSAPSGGVEQYF

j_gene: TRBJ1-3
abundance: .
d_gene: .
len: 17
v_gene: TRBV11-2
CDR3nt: TGTGCCAGCAGCTTCTTCACTGGGGCTGGGGCCAGAAACACCATATATTTT
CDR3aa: CASSFFTGAGARNTIYF

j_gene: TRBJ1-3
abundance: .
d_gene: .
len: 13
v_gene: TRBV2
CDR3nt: TGTGCCCATACAGAGCACTCTGGAAACACCATATATTTT
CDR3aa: CAHTEHSGNTIYF

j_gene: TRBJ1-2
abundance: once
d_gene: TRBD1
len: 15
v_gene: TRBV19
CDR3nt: TGTGCCAGTAGTATACCCAGGGGGCGCGACTATGGCTACACCTTC
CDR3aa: CASSIPRGRDYGYTF

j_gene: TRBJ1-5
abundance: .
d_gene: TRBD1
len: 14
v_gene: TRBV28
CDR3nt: TGTGCCAGCAGATACAGGGGTGTCAATCAGCCCCAGCATTTT
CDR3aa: CASRYRGVNQPQHF

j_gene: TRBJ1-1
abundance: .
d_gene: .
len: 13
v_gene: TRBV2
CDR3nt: TGTGCCAGCAGCCCGGGTTTGAACACTGAAGCTTTCTTT
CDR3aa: CASSPGLNTEAFF

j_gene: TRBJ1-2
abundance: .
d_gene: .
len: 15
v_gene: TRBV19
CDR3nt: TGTGCCAGTACCCTATCCCAACTTACAACATATGGCTACACCTTC
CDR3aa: CASTLSQLTTYGYTF

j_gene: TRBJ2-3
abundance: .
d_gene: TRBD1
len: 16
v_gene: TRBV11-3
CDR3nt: TGTGCCAGCAGCTTTACCCCGGGACAGGGCACAGATACGCAGTATTTT
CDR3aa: CASSFTPGQGTDTQYF

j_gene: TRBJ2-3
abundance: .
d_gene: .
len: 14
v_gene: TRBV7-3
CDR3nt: TGTGCCAGCAGCTTAACGGCCACTCCATCTACGCAGTATTTT
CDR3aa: CASSLTATPSTQYF

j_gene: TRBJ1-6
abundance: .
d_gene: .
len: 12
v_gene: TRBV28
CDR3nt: TGTGCCAGCAGTTCTCTGGGACATCCCCTCCACTTT
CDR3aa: CASSSLGHPLHF

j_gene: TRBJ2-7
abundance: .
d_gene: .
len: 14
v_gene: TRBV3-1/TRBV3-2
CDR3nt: TGTGCCAGCAGCCAAGGTTCGGGAGAGAACGAGCAGTACTTC
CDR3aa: CASSQGSGENEQYF

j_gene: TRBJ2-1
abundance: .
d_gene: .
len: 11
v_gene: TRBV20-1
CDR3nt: TGCAGTGCTGAGGGGGTGGGTGAGCAGTTCTTC
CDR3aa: CSAEGVGEQFF

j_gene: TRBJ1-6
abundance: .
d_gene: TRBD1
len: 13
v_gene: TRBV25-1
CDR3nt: TGTGCCAGCACGGGACAGGGAGGCGCACCCCTCCACTTT
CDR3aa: CASTGQGGAPLHF

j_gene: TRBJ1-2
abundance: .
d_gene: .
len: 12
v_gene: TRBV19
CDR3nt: TGTGCCAGTAGTATAGAAAGATATGGCTACACCTTC
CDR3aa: CASSIERYGYTF

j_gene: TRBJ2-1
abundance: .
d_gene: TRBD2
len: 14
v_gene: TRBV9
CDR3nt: TGTGCCAGCAGCCCTAGCGGGAGATACAATGAGCAGTTCTTC
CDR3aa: CASSPSGRYNEQFF

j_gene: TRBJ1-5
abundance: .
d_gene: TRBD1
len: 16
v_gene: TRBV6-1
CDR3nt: TGTGCCAGCAGTGAAGGTGGACAGGGACGGAATCAGCCCCAGCATTTT
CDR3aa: CASSEGGQGRNQPQHF

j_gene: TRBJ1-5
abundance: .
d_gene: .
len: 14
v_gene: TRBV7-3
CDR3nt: TGTGCCAGCAGGGGGAGGGGAAGCAATCAGCCCCAGCATTTT
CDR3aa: CASRGRGSNQPQHF

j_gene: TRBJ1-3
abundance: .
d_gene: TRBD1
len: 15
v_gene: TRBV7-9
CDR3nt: TGTGCCAGCAGAGGGATAGGGGGCTATGGAAACACCATATATTTT
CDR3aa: CASRGIGGYGNTIYF

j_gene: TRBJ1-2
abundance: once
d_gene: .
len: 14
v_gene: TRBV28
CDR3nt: TGTGCCAGCAGCCGGGACCCGTATAGGTATGGCTACACCTTC
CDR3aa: CASSRDPYRYGYTF

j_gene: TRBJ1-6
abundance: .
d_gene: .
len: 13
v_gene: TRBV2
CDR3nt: TGTGCCAGCAGCGGGGACGGTAATTCACCCCTCCACTTT
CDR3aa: CASSGDGNSPLHF

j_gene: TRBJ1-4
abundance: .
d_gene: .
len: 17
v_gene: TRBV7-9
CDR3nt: TGTGCCAGCAGTTATGGTCCCGCCGTTATGGGGGCTGAAAAACTGTTTTTT
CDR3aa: CASSYGPAVMGAEKLFF

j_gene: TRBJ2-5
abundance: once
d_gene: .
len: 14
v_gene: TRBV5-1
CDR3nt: TGCGCCAGCAGCTCCATAGCGTGGCAAGAGACCCAGTACTTC
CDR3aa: CASSSIAWQETQYF

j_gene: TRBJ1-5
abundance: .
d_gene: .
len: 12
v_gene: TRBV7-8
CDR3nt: TGTGCCAGCAGCCCCATCCTCAGGCCCCAGCATTTT
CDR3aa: CASSPILRPQHF

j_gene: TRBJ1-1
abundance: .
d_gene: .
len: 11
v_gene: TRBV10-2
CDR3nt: TGCGCCAGCGGCTTGAACACTGAAGCTTTCTTT
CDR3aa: CASGLNTEAFF

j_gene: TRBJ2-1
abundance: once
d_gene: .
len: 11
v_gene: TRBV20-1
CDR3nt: TGCAGTGCTAGAGGGTACAATGAGCAGTTCTTC
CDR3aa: CSARGYNEQFF

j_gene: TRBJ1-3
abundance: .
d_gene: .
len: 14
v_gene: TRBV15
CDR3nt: TGTGCCACCAGCAACCGAATCTCTGGAAACACCATATATTTT
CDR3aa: CATSNRISGNTIYF

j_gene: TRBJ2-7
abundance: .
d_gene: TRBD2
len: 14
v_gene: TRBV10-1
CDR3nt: TGCGCCAGCAGTGCAGCTAGCGGGGCCTACGAGCAGTACTTC
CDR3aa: CASSAASGAYEQYF

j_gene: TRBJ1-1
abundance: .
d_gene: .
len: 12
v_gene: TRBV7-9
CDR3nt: TGTGCCAGCAGCTTAGATCCGGCTGAAGCTTTCTTT
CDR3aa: CASSLDPAEAFF

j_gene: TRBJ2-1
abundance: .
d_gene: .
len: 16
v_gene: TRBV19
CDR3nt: TGTGCCAGTAGTATTCGGTCTTTTACCCCCTACAATGAGCAGTTCTTC
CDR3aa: CASSIRSFTPYNEQFF

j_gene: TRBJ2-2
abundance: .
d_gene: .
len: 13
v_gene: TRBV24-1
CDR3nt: TGTGCCACCAGTGAAGTTGGGGGCGGGGAGCTGTTTTTT
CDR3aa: CATSEVGGGELFF

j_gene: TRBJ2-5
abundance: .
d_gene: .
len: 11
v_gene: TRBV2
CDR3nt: TGTGCCAGCAGTGAATGGGAGACCCAGTACTTC
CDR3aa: CASSEWETQYF